This TCR beta chain was identified in a study of HIV-infected children after antiretroviral therapy interruption. Study-level background: For the interruption arm, samples span week 0 through about 3 years after study end. Weeks 0, 48 and 150 were sampled under continuous treatment. General observations from the study: The Gini coefficient of naive CD4+ repertoires rose, returning to baseline by 3 years.

Comment on this clonotype: The target antigen is unknown.

Treatment described: PENTA 11 planned treatment interruption arm or continuous ART arm. Only samples with at least 5 million viable PBMCs qualified. The CDR3 runs 14 residues. J gave up 3 bases and V 5 bases, and 5 bases lay outside the gene matches. RNA-based 3' RACE libraries used unique molecular identifiers. One entry per CDR3 protein, called by TCRdb with MiXCR from the 3' RACE reads. The sample shows tens of thousands of distinct CDR3 sequences, around 4.7% of them seen only once. The chain joins TRBV7-1 to TRBJ2-7, with TRBD1 identical over 9 bases. TRBV7-1 is labeled an ORF, and its function is uncertain. The sample in question was CD45RA+ CD4+ T cells from PBMCs, pooled from several time points, obtained from a donor given antiretroviral therapy, either interrupted or continuous. Regarding subset: naive CD4+ CD45RA+ CD45RO- T cells. This clonotype was sampled from a pool of human donors with HIV. This chain's CDR3 is CASSPGQGNYEQYF. CDR3 DNA sequence: TGTGCCAGCAGCCCCGGACAGGGGAACTACGAGCAGTACTTC.